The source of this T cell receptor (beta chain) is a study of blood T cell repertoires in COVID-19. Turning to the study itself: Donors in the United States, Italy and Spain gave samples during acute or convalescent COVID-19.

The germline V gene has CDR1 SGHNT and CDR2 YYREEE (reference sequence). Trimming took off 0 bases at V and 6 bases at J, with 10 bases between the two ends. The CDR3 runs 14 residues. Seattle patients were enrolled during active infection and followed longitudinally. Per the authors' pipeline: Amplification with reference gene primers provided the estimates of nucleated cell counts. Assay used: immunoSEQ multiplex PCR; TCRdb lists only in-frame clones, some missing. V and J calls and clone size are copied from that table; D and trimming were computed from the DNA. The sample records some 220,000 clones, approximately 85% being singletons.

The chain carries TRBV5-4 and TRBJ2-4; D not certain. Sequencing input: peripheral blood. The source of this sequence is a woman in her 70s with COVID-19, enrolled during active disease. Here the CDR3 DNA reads TGTGCCAGCAGCTTGGATCACAAGTCAAACATTCAGTACTTC. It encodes CASSLDHKSNIQYF. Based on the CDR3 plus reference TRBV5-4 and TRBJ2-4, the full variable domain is ETGVTQSPTHLIKTRGQQVTLRCSSQSGHNTVSWYQQALGQGPQFIFQYYREEENGRGNFPPRFSGLQFPNYSSELNVNALELDDSALYLCASSLDHKSNIQYFGAGTRLSVL.